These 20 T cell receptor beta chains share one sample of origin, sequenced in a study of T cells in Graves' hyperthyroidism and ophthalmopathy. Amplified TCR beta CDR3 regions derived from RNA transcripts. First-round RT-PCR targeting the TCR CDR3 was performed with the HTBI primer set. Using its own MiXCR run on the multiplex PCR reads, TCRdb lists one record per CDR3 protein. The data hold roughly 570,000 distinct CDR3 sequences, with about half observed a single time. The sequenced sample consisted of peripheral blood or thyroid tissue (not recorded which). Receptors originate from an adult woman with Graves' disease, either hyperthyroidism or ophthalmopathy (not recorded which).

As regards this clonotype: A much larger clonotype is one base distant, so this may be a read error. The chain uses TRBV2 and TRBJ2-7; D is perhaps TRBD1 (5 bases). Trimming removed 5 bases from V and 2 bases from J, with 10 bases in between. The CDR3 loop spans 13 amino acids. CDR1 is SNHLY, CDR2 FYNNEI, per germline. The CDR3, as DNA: TGTGCCAGCAGTCTGACAGATACCTACGAGCAGTACTTC. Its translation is CASSLTDTYEQYF. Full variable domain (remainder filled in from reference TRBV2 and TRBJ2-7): EPEVTQTPSHQVTQMGQEVILRCVPISNHLYFYWYRQILGQKVEFLVSFYNNEISEKSEIFDDQFSVERPDGSNFTLKIRSTKLEDSAMYFCASSLTDTYEQYFGPGTRLTVT.

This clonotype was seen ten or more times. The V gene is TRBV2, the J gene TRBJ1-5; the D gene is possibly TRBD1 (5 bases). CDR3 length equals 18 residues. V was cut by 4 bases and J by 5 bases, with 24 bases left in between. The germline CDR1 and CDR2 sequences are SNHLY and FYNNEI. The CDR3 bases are TGTGCCAGCAGTGGTCTACCCCTTGACAGCGGGCTTGATCAGCCCCAGCATTTT. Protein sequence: CASSGLPLDSGLDQPQHF. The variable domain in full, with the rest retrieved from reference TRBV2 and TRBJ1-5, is EPEVTQTPSHQVTQMGQEVILRCVPISNHLYFYWYRQILGQKVEFLVSFYNNEISEKSEIFDDQFSVERPDGSNFTLKIRSTKLEDSAMYFCASSGLPLDSGLDQPQHFGDGTRLSIL.

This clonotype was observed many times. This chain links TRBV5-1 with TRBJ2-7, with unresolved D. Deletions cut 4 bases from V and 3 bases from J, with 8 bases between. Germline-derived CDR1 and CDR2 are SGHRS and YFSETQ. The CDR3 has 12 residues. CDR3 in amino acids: CASSIGSYEQYF. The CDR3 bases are TGCGCCAGCAGCATCGGCAGCTACGAGCAGTACTTC.

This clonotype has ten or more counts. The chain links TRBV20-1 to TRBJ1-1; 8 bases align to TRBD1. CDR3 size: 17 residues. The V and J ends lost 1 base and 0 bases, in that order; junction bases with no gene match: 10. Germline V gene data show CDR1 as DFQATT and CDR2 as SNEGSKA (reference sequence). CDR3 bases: TGCAGTGCTAGAGGCCGGGACAGGCTAGTCCTGAACACTGAAGCTTTCTTT. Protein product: CSARGRDRLVLNTEAFF.

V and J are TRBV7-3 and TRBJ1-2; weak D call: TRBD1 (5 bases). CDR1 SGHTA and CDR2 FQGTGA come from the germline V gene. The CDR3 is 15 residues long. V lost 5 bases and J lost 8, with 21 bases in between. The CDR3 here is CASSPNAGASSGYTF. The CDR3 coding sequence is TGTGCCAGCAGCCCTAATGCCGGGGCAAGTAGCGGCTACACCTTC.

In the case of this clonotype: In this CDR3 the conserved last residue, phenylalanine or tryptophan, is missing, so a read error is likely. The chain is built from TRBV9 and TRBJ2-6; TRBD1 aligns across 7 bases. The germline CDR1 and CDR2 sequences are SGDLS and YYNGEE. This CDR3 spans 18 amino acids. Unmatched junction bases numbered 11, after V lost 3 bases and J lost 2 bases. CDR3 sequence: CASSGSRDRPTGANVLTS. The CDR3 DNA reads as TGTGCCAGCAGCGGATCCCGGGACAGACCAACTGGGGCCAACGTCCTGACTTCC.

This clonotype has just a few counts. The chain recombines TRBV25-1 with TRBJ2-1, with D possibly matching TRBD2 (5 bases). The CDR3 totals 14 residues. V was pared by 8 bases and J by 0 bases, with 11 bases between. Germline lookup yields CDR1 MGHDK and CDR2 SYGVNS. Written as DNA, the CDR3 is TGTGCCAGCTCGGGCGGGCTCTCCTACAATGAGCAGTTCTTC. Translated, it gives CASSGGLSYNEQFF. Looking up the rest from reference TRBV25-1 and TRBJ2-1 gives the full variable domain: EADIYQTPRYLVIGTGKKITLECSQTMGHDKMYWYQQDPGMELHLIHYSYGVNSTEKGDLSSESTVSRIRTEHFPLTLESARPSHTSQYLCASSGGLSYNEQFFGPGTRLTVL.

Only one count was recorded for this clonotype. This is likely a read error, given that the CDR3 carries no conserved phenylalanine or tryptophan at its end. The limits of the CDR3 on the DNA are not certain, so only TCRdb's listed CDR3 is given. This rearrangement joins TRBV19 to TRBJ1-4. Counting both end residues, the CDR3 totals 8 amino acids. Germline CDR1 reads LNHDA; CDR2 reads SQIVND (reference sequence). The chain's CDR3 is CASSRFEG.

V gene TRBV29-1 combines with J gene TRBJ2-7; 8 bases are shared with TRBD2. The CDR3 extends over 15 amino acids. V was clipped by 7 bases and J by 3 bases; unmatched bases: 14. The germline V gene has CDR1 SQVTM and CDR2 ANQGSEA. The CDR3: CSATTPTSANYEQYF. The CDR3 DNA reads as TGCAGCGCCACAACCCCGACTAGCGCCAACTACGAGCAGTACTTC.

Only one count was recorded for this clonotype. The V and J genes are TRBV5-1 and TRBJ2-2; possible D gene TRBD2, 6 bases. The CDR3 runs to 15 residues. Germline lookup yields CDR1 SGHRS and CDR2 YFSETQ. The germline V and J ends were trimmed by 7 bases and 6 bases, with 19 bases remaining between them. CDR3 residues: CASRYPGLTAGELFF. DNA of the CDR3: TGCGCCAGCCGATATCCGGGACTTACGGCCGGGGAGCTGTTTTTT.

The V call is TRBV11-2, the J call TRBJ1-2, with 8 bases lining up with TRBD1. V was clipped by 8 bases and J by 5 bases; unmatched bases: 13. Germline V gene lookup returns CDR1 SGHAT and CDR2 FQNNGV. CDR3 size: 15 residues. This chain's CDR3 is CASRGPGGFGYGYTF. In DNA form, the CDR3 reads TGTGCCAGCCGTGGGCCAGGGGGCTTTGGATATGGCTACACCTTC.

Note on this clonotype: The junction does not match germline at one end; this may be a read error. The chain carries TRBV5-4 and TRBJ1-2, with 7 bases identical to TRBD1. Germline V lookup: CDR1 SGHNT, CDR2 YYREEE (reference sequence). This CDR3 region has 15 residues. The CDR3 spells CTSSQDRLANYGYTF. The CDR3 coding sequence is TGTACCAGCAGTCAGGACAGGCTTGCTAACTATGGCTACACCTTC.

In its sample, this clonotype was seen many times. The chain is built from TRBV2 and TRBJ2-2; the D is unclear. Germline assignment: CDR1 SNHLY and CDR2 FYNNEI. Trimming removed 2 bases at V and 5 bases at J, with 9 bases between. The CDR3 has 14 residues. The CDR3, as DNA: TGTGCCAGCAGTGAAAGGGCCTTGACCGGGGAGCTGTTTTTT. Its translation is CASSERALTGELFF.

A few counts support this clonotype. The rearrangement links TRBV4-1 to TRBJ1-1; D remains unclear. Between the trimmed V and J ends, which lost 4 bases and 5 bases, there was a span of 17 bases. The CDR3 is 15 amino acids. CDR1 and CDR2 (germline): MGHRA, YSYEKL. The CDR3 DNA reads TGCGCCAGCAGCCCCCTAGGGAGGGAAGCTACTGAAGCTTTCTTT. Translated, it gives CASSPLGREATEAFF.

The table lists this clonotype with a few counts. Written as DNA, the CDR3 is TGTGCCAGCAGCTTGGGACTAGCGGAAACAGATACGCAGTATTTT. It specifies CASSLGLAETDTQYF. V gene TRBV5-4 combines with J gene TRBJ2-3; 9 positions match TRBD2. Trimming removed 0 bases from V and 3 bases from J; junction bases left unmatched: 2. The V gene's germline CDR1 is SGHNT and CDR2 YYREEE (reference sequence). The CDR3 is made up of 15 amino acids.

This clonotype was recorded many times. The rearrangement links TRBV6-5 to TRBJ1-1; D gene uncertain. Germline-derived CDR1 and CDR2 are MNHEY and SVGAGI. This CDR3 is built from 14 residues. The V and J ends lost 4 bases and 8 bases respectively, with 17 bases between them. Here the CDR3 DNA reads TGTGCCAGCAGTTCCCCCGGCAGCCCGGACGAAGCTTTCTTT. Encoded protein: CASSSPGSPDEAFF.

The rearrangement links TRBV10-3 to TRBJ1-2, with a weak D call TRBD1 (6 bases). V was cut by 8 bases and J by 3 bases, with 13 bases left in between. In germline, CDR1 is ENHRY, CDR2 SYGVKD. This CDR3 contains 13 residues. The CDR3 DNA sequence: TGTGCCATCGGGGGGGGCGACCACTATGGCTACACCTTC. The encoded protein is CAIGGGDHYGYTF.

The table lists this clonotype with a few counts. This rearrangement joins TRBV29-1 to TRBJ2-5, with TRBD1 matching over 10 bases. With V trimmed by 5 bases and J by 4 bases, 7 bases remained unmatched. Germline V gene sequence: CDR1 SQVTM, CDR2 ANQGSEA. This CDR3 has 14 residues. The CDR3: CSVSSTGGPETQYF. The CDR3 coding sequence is TGCAGCGTTTCCTCGACAGGGGGCCCAGAGACCCAGTACTTC.

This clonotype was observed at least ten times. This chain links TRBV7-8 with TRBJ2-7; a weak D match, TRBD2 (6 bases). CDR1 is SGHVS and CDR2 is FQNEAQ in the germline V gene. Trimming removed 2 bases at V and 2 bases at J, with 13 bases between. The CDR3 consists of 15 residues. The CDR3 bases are TGTGCCAGCAGCTTAAGAGGGGCTAGCGCCTACGAGCAGTACTTC. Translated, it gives CASSLRGASAYEQYF. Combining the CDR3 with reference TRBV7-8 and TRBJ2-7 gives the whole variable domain GAGVSQSPRYKVAKRGQDVALRCDPISGHVSLFWYQQALGQGPEFLTYFQNEAQLDKSGLPSDRFFAERPEGSVSTLKIQRTQQEDSAVYLCASSLRGASAYEQYFGPGTRLTVT.

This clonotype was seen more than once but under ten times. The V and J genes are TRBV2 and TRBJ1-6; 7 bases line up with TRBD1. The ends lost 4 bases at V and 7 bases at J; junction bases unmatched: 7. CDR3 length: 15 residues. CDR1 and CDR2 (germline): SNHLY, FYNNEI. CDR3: CASSADRVRNSPLHF. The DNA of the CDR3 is TGTGCCAGCAGTGCCGACAGGGTGAGGAATTCACCCCTCCACTTT.